The clone carrying this T cell receptor (beta chain) was found a few times. The genomic DNA of each subset was split evenly across several immunoSEQ plates. Amplification in unsorted PBMC replicate PCRs started from roughly 330 ng DNA, which equals about 30,000 T cell genomes. On ten immunoSEQ deep assay plates, unsorted PBMC DNA was sequenced. Clones were sequenced by immunoSEQ multiplex PCR, and TCRdb holds only the in-frame ones, with some missing. The top ten hold around 13% of the sample, which has hundreds of thousands of clones, roughly 80% seen once. This record belongs to a study of shared clonotypes between healthy human individuals. For the study at large: In total, the donors were a couple of women and a few men aged 18 to 49.

This TCR was recovered from a middle-aged woman in good health. Some clones in this sample may be carry-over from other donors' samples. The sequencing sample was made of PBMCs.

CDR3 DNA sequence: TGTGCCAGCTCCGGGACTCCTGGCGGGGAGCTGTTTTTT. It is translated as CASSGTPGGELFF. The rearrangement joins TRBV19 to TRBJ2-2, with D maybe TRBD2 (6 bases). CDR1 is LNHDA, CDR2 SQIVND, per germline (reference sequence). The CDR3 sequence is 13 residues long. V lost 9 bases to trimming and J lost 7 bases, with 15 bases between them.